This T cell receptor beta chain comes out of a study of control samples from healthy donors and cancer patients. Only in-frame clones appear in the TCRdb table, and some are missing; sequencing was by immunoSEQ multiplex PCR. The repertoire includes 350,000 to 450,000 clones, 90% of them detected once, and 5% to 8% sits in the top ten. The CDR3 contains 12 residues. The V gene's germline CDR1 is SQVTM and CDR2 ANQGSEA. V shed 3 bases and J 7 bases; nucleotides not matched to a gene: 3. The genes are TRBV29-1 and TRBJ2-1; 7 bases map to TRBD2. Sequenced: PBMCs. This clonotype was obtained from a man aged 35 to 55 with head and neck cancer. CDR3 nucleotide sequence: TGCAGCGTTGACGTACTAGCGAATGAGCAGTTCTTC. Its protein product is CSVDVLANEQFF.